This passage covers 15 T cell receptor beta chains from one sample sequenced in a study of patients and donors after allogeneic stem cell transplantation. TCRdb passed the RT-PCR reads through MiXCR, listing each CDR3 protein once. The sample carries about 160,000 distinct CDR3 sequences, approximately 22% recorded once. The source material was blood, either unsorted or a sorted T cell fraction (not recorded which). These receptor sequences come from a human donor who was either an allogeneic HSCT recipient or a stem cell or donor lymphocyte infusion donor (not recorded which). It is not recorded whose cells these are; they may come from a transplant donor.

The chain employs TRBV14 and TRBJ2-1, with D maybe TRBD1 (5 bases). The germline V gene encodes CDR1 SGHDN and CDR2 FVKESK. The CDR3 length is 16 residues. V gave up 0 bases and J gave up 5 bases, with 14 bases separating them. The CDR3: CASSQDRTLIHNEQFF. The CDR3 DNA follows: TGTGCCAGCAGCCAAGATAGGACACTCATACACAATGAGCAGTTCTTC.

This chain links TRBV20-1 with TRBJ2-1, with D possibly TRBD2 on 6 matching bases. Trimming removed 1 base from V and 4 bases from J, with 14 bases in between. Germline values: CDR1 DFQATT, CDR2 SNEGSKA (reference sequence). CDR3 size: 15 residues. CDR3 nucleotide sequence: TGCAGTGCTAGAGTTGTATGGGGACTTTACAATGAGCAGTTCTTC. Its translation: CSARVVWGLYNEQFF.

This clonotype was seen many times. The rearrangement links TRBV7-8 to TRBJ1-6; 7 bases match TRBD1. CDR1 and CDR2 (germline): SGHVS, FQNEAQ. The CDR3 covers 16 residues. V was clipped by 1 base and J by 4 bases; unmatched bases: 4. Here the CDR3 DNA reads TGTGCCAGCAGCTTAGACAGGGGACGGTATAATTCACCCCTCCACTTT. Translating gives CASSLDRGRYNSPLHF.

The table lists this clonotype with a few counts. This rearrangement joins TRBV5-1 to TRBJ2-3; either TRBD1 or TRBD2 may fit D (6 bases each). Trimming took 1 base from V and 2 from J, leaving 14 bases between them. The CDR3 runs 16 residues. Germline values: CDR1 SGHRS, CDR2 YFSETQ. The CDR3 sequence: CASSLPTGGDTDTQYF. The CDR3 DNA reads TGCGCCAGCAGCTTGCCGACAGGAGGGGACACAGATACGCAGTATTTT.

The chain is built from TRBV12-3 or TRBV12-4 and TRBJ2-1, with 8 bases matching TRBD1. V lost 0 bases and J lost 6; bases outside the gene matches: 4. The CDR3 extends over 15 amino acids. This CDR3 reads CASSLATGGLNEQFF. The CDR3 DNA follows: TGTGCCAGCAGTTTAGCCACAGGGGGACTCAATGAGCAGTTCTTC.

This clonotype was detected a few times. The chain has TRBV29-1 and TRBJ1-2; 9 positions agree with TRBD1. This CDR3 region has 14 residues. Germline CDR1 is SQVTM and CDR2 is ANQGSEA. J was trimmed by 6 bases and V by 6 bases; bases with no gene match: 11. The CDR3 spells CSVPDTGTGNGYTF. CDR3 DNA: TGCAGCGTACCGGATACCGGGACAGGGAATGGCTACACCTTC.

Comments on this clonotype: One end of the junction varies from germline; a read error may be responsible. This rearrangement joins TRBV12-5 to TRBJ1-2; 8 bases line up with TRBD1. Looked up from germline, CDR1 is LGHNT and CDR2 is FRNRAP. CDR3 length: 12 residues. Here the CDR3 reads CASRTGHYAYTF. The DNA for the CDR3 is TGTGCTAGTCGGACAGGGCACTATGCCTACACCTTC.

The rearrangement links TRBV5-1 to TRBJ2-2; D gene uncertain. With 4 bases removed from V and 3 bases from J, the gap between germline ends came to 13 bases. The germline V gene has CDR1 SGHRS and CDR2 YFSETQ. The CDR3 has 15 residues. For the CDR3, the DNA is TGCGCCAGCAGCCCCTTAGAGTTTTACACCGGGGAGCTGTTTTTT. This gives the protein CASSPLEFYTGELFF.

V usage is TRBV7-3 and J usage is TRBJ2-1; D may be TRBD2 (6 bases). Trimming left V 1 base short and J 0 bases short, with 10 bases between. Germline CDR1 and CDR2: SGHTA and FQGTGA. The CDR3 totals 16 residues. CDR3: CASSLKAGSSYNEQFF. As DNA, the CDR3 is TGTGCCAGCAGCTTAAAGGCGGGGAGCTCCTACAATGAGCAGTTCTTC.

This clonotype was picked up a small number of times. J is TRBJ1-2 and V is TRBV7-2, with 7 bases matching TRBD1. The CDR3 runs 15 residues. In germline, CDR1 is SGHTA, CDR2 FQGNSA. Unmatched junction bases numbered 4, after V lost 1 base and J lost 2 bases. The CDR3 loop reads CASSLVAGGNYGYTF. In nucleotides, the CDR3 is TGTGCCAGCAGCTTAGTTGCAGGGGGAAACTATGGCTACACCTTC.

This clonotype was counted a few times. The genes are TRBV29-1 and TRBJ1-2; D remains ambiguous. CDR1 SQVTM and CDR2 ANQGSEA come from the germline V gene. CDR3 length: 13 residues. Trimming pared 7 bases from V and 5 bases from J, leaving 17 bases between. Written as DNA, the CDR3 is TGCAGCGCTCGGGAGGGCGCGGATTATGGCTACACCTTC. This translates into CSAREGADYGYTF.

The chain combines TRBV14 with TRBJ2-2, with 8 bases aligning to TRBD2. Germline V lookup: CDR1 SGHDN, CDR2 FVKESK. This CDR3 region has 15 residues. J was trimmed by 7 bases and V by 4 bases; bases with no gene match: 8. CDR3 nucleotide sequence: TGTGCCAGCAGCCTAGGACTAGCTTGGTTCGGGGAGCTGTTTTTT. Translation gives CASSLGLAWFGELFF.

This chain joins TRBV6-5 and TRBJ2-7; tentatively, D is TRBD2 (6 bases). CDR3 length equals 14 residues. CDR1 MNHEY and CDR2 SVGAGI come from the germline V gene. Trimming took 0 bases from V and 1 from J, leaving 7 bases between them. The chain's CDR3 is CASSYSEGSYEQYF. The CDR3 coding sequence is TGTGCCAGCAGTTACTCGGAGGGGTCCTACGAGCAGTACTTC.

In its sample, this clonotype was seen many times. The gene calls are TRBV12-3 or TRBV12-4 and TRBJ1-1; D remains unclear. V gave up 6 bases and J gave up 1 base, with 9 bases separating them. The CDR3 loop spans 13 amino acids. CDR3 amino acids: CASRSGQNTEAFF. CDR3 DNA sequence: TGTGCCAGCAGATCCGGCCAGAACACTGAAGCTTTCTTT.

This clonotype was counted only a few times. The chain joins TRBV12-5 to TRBJ1-6, with D possibly being TRBD1 (6 bases). The CDR3 spans 15 residues. Per germline, CDR1 LGHNT and CDR2 FRNRAP. V shed 5 bases and J shed 0 bases, with 8 bases lying between them. Written as DNA, the CDR3 is TGTGCTAGTGGTGACAGGAGCTCCTATAATTCACCCCTCCACTTT. Residues: CASGDRSSYNSPLHF. The full variable domain, its missing parts supplied by reference TRBV12-5 and TRBJ1-6, is DARVTQTPRHKVTEMGQEVTMRCQPILGHNTVFWYRQTMMQGLELLAYFRNRAPLDDSGMPKDRFSAEMPDATLATLKIQPSEPRDSAVYFCASGDRSSYNSPLHFGNGTRLTVT.